The T cell receptor beta chain under discussion was sequenced for a study of response to subunit inactivated influenza vaccine. Study observations and caveats: Only a handful of new T cells, the authors suggested, are recruited with each seasonal influenza vaccination.

This clonotype appeared many times. What it binds is unknown. One entry per CDR3 protein, called by TCRdb with MiXCR from the RT-PCR reads. The sample shows approximately 530,000 distinct CDR3 sequences, less than 10% of them seen only once. Sequenced here: PBMCs from blood, sampled around 25 months after vaccination. The clonotype originates from a man aged 45 to 75 who received an inactivated influenza vaccine.

The DNA of the CDR3 is TGCAGTGCCCCGAGACAGGGTATAACTGAAGCTTTCTTT. Encoded protein: CSAPRQGITEAFF. The chain employs TRBV20-1 and TRBJ1-1; 7 bases are shared with TRBD1. Germline V gives CDR1 DFQATT, CDR2 SNEGSKA (reference sequence). This CDR3 is 13 amino acids long. V was pared by 6 bases and J by 5 bases, with 9 bases of the junction left unmatched.